This T cell receptor beta chain was identified in a study of blood T cell repertoires in COVID-19. On the study more broadly: Collection of acute and convalescent COVID-19 samples took place in the United States, Italy and Spain. In each case, the material was cDNA or gDNA derived from T cells, B-cell-depleted T cells, or PBMCs.

Original analysis: Reference gene primer amplification yielded estimated nucleated cell counts. Profiled with immunoSEQ multiplex PCR; TCRdb holds only in-frame clones, not every one. V, J and clone size were drawn from that table, and D and trimming were deduced from the DNA. The table has 70,000 or so clones, over 75% seen once. Germline V gene data show CDR1 as MNHEY and CDR2 as SVGAGI. V was pared by 7 bases and J by 4 bases, with 6 bases of the junction left unmatched. This CDR3 has 13 amino acids. The sample consisted of peripheral blood. The clonotype comes from a man in his 70s with active or convalescent COVID-19. The gene calls are TRBV6-5 and TRBJ2-7; 8 bases align to TRBD1. CDR3 protein: CASTDRGRYEQYF. As DNA, the CDR3 is TGTGCCAGCACCGACAGGGGACGGTACGAGCAGTACTTC.